This T cell receptor beta chain was recovered during a study of CD8 T cells in ankylosing spondylitis. Overall study findings and caveats: Disease-linked clones were CD8+ and relatively rare in peripheral blood. Disease-linked clones reportedly showed significant enrichment in matched ankylosing spondylitis synovial fluid. Ankylosing spondylitis blood seemed to carry a telltale TCR beta motif made of seven or eight highly homologous variants.

In its sample, this clonotype was seen a few times. The antigen remains undetermined. TCRdb called the 5' RACE reads again in MiXCR, with one record for every CDR3 protein. This table has a few hundred thousand distinct CDR3 sequences, less than 10% appearing once. The CDR3 covers 13 residues. From germline, CDR1 is DFQATT and CDR2 SNEGSKA (reference sequence). Trimming pared 5 bases from V and 0 bases from J, leaving 8 bases between. This sequence joins TRBV20-1 and TRBJ1-3, with D uncertain. This receptor was identified in a male donor with ankylosing spondylitis. The sequencing input was blood, either unsorted or a sorted T cell fraction (not recorded which). Written as DNA, the CDR3 is TGCAGTGCTCCAATCGCCTCTGGAAACACCATATATTTT. As protein: CSAPIASGNTIYF.